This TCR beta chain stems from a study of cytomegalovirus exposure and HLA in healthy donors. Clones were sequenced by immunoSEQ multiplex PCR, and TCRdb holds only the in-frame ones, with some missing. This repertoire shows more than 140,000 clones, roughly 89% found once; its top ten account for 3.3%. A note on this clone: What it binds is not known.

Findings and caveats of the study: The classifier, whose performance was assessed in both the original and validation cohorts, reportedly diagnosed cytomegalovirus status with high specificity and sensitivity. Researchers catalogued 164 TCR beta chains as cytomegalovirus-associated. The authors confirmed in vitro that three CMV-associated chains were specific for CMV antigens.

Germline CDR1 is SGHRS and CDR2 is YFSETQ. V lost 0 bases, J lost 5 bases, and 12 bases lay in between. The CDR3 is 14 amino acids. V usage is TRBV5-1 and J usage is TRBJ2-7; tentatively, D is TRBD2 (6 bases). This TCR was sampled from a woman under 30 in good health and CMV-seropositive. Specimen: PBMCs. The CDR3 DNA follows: TGCGCCAGCAGCTTGGCCAGCAGGGAGGACGAGCAGTACTTC. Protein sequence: CASSLASREDEQYF.